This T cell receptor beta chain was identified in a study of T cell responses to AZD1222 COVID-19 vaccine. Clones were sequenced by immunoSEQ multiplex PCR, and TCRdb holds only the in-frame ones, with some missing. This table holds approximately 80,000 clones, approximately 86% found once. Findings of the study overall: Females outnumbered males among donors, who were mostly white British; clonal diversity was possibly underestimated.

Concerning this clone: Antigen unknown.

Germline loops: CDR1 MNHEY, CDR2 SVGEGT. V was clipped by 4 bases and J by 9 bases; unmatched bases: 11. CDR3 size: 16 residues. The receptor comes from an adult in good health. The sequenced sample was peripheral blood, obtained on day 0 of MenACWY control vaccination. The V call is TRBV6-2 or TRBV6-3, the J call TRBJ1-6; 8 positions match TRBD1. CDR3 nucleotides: TGTGCCAGCAGTTTGACCCCCAGGACAGGGCTTTCACCCCTCCACTTT. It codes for CASSLTPRTGLSPLHF.